The sequence of this TCR beta chain was determined in a study of blood T cell repertoires in COVID-19. Study in general: Whether acute or convalescent, the COVID-19 samples came from the United States, Italy and Spain. PBMCs, B-cell-depleted T cells, or T cells were the source of the cDNA or gDNA that made up the material.

Germline V gene data show CDR1 as SEHNR and CDR2 as FQNEAQ (reference sequence). The CDR3 sequence is 15 residues long. V lost 5 bases and J lost 4; bases outside the gene matches: 6. Authors' data handling: Researchers report that nucleated cell counts were estimated from reference gene primer amplification. Only in-frame clones appear in the TCRdb table, and some are missing; sequencing was by immunoSEQ multiplex PCR. V, J and clone size were drawn from that table, and D and trimming were deduced from the DNA. The sample comprises under 250,000 clones, approximately 84% of which are singletons, and over 2.5% rests with the top ten.

This TCR derives from a man between 45 and 60 years old who had recovered from COVID-19. The sequenced sample was peripheral blood. The chain joins TRBV7-9 to TRBJ1-2; 11 nucleotides agree with TRBD1. The CDR3 DNA follows: TGTGCCAGCAGCCGAGGGACAGGGGGGCCCTATGGCTACACCTTC. This gives the protein CASSRGTGGPYGYTF. The complete variable domain, with remaining parts taken from reference TRBV7-9 and TRBJ1-2, reads DTGVSQNPRHKITKRGQNVTFRCDPISEHNRLYWYRQTLGQGPEFLTYFQNEAQLEKSRLLSDRFSAERPKGSFSTLEIQRTEQGDSAMYLCASSRGTGGPYGYTFGSGTRLTVV.